This entry is about one TCR beta chain. This sample was taken from a study of blood T cell repertoires in COVID-19. At the level of the study: The study drew acute and convalescent COVID-19 samples from the United States, Italy and Spain. PBMCs, B-cell-depleted T cells, or T cells were the source of the cDNA or gDNA that made up the material.

In the authors' methods: Estimated nucleated cell counts came from reference gene primer amplification. Generated by immunoSEQ multiplex PCR, the TCRdb table keeps only in-frame clones and is missing some. That table gives V, J and clone size, and the DNA gave D and trimming. The sample consists of some 150,000 clones, about 89% of them appearing once. V was clipped by 6 bases and J by 1 base; unmatched bases: 12. This CDR3 is built from 17 residues. Per germline, CDR1 KGHSH and CDR2 LQKENI. This sequence was found in a man aged 50 to 59 who had recovered from COVID-19. This chain connects TRBV18 to TRBJ2-3, with 8 nucleotides matching TRBD1. Material: peripheral blood. CDR3 nucleotides: TGTGCCAGCTCCCAGGTGGGGACAGGTTTCGGCACAGATACGCAGTATTTT. This sequence encodes CASSQVGTGFGTDTQYF.